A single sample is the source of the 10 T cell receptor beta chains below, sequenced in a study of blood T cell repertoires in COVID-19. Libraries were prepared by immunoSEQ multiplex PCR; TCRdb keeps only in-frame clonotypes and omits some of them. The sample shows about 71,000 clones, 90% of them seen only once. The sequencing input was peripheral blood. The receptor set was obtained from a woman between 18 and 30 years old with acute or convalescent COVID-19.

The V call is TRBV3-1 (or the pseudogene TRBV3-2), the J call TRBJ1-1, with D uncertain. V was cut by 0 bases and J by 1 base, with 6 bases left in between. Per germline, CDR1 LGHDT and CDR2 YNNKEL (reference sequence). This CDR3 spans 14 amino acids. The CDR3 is CASSQEQSNTEAFF. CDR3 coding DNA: TGTGCCAGCAGCCAAGAACAATCGAACACTGAAGCTTTCTTT.

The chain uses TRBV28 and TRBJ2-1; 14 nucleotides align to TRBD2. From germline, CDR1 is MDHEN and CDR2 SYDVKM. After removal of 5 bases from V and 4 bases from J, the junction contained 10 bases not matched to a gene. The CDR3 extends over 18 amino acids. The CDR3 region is CASSRTRTSGGQYNEQFF. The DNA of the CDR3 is TGTGCCAGCAGTCGCACCCGGACTAGCGGGGGGCAGTACAATGAGCAGTTCTTC.

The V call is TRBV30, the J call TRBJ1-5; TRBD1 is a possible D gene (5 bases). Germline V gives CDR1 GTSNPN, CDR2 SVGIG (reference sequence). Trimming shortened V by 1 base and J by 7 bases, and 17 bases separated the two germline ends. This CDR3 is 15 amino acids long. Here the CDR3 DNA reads TGTGCCTGGAGTGACGGGTCGTTTGGGGGGCAGCCCCAGCATTTT. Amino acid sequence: CAWSDGSFGGQPQHF.

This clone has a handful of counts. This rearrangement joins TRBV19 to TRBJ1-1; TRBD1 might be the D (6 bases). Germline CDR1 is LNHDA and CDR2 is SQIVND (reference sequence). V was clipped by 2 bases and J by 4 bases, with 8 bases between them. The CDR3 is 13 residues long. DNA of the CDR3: TGTGCCAGTAGTATATGGACAGCCACTGAAGCTTTCTTT. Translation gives CASSIWTATEAFF.

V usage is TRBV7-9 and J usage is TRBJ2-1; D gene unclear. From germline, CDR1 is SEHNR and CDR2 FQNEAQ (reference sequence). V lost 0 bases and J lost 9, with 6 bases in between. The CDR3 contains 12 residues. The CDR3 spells CASSLASGEQFF. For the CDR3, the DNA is TGTGCCAGCAGCTTAGCTTCGGGTGAGCAGTTCTTC.

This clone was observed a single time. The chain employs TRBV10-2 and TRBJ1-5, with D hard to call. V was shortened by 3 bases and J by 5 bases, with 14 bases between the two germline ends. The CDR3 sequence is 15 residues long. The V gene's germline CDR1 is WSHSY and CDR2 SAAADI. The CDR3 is CASSDIGKRDQPQHF. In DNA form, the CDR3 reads TGCGCCAGCAGTGATATCGGAAAGAGGGATCAGCCCCAGCATTTT.

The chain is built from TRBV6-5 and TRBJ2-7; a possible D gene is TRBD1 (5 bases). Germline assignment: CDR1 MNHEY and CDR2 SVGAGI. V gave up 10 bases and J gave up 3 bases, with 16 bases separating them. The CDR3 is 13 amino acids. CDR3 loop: CATNTDRFYEQYF. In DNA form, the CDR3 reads TGTGCCACCAATACAGACAGATTCTACGAGCAGTACTTC.

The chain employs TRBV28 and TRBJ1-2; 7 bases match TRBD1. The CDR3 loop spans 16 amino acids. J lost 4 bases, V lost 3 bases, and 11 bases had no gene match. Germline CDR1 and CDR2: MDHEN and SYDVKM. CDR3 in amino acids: CASSFRGTETIYGYTF. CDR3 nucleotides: TGTGCCAGCAGTTTCCGCGGGACAGAAACAATCTATGGCTACACCTTC.

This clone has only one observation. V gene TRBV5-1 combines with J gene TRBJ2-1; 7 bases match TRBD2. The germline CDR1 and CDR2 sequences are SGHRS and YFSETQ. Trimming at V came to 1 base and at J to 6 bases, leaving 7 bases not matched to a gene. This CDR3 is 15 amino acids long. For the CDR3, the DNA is TGCGCCAGCAGCTTGACCACCGGGACTACCAATGAGCAGTTCTTC. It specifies CASSLTTGTTNEQFF.

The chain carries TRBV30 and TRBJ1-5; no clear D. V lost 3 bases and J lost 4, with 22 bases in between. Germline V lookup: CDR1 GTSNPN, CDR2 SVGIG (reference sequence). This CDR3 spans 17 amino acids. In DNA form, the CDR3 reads TGTGCCTGGAGCGCCCGTGGTGGGCCAGGCGGGAATCAGCCCCAGCATTTT. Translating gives CAWSARGGPGGNQPQHF.